One and the same sample provided the 19 T cell receptor beta chains below, sequenced in a study of cytomegalovirus exposure and HLA in healthy donors. The PCR was carried out with 60 Vbeta primers and 13 Jbeta primers. TCRdb keeps only in-frame clones here, not all; method: immunoSEQ multiplex PCR. The sample gives just under 250,000 clones, 82% of which show up once; 5% to 6% is in the top ten. The sequencing input was PBMCs. These receptors were collected from a woman aged 40-49 years in good health and CMV-seropositive.

The CDR3 sequence: CASSVAWTISSYNEQFF. CDR3 DNA: TGTGCCAGCAGCGTAGCATGGACAATTAGCTCCTACAATGAGCAGTTCTTC. The genes are TRBV9 and TRBJ2-1, with a weak D call TRBD1 (5 bases). The CDR3 contains 17 residues. V dropped 0 bases and J dropped 0 bases, with 13 bases sitting between them. Germline V gene data show CDR1 as SGDLS and CDR2 as YYNGEE.

V and J are TRBV10-3 and TRBJ1-2, with unresolved D. Trimming pared 4 bases from V and 4 bases from J, leaving 22 bases between. Germline V gene data show CDR1 as ENHRY and CDR2 as SYGVKD. The CDR3 spans 17 residues. CDR3 sequence: CAISGEKMEYWRYGYTF. Here the CDR3 DNA reads TGTGCCATCAGTGGGGAGAAAATGGAGTACTGGCGCTATGGCTACACCTTC.

The table lists this clone with a few counts. The chain couples TRBV5-6 to TRBJ1-1; the D gene is possibly TRBD1 (6 bases). CDR1 SGHDT and CDR2 YYEEEE come from the germline V gene. The length of the CDR3 is 14 residues. Trimming stripped 1 base from V and 0 bases from J, with 7 bases between. CDR3 DNA: TGTGCCAGCAGCTTGCAGGGGATGAACACTGAAGCTTTCTTT. This gives the protein CASSLQGMNTEAFF.

This clone was seen only once. V gene TRBV30 combines with J gene TRBJ1-6; 7 bases map to TRBD1. The germline gives CDR1 GTSNPN, CDR2 SVGIG (reference sequence). The V segment lost 1 base and the J segment 6 bases; nucleotides outside the gene matches: 6. This CDR3 is 15 amino acids long. The CDR3 protein is CAWSGPGGSNSPLHF. The DNA for the CDR3 is TGTGCCTGGAGTGGGCCAGGGGGAAGTAATTCACCCCTCCACTTT. Drawing the rest from reference TRBV30 and TRBJ1-6, the complete variable domain is SQTIHQWPATLVQPVGSPLSLECTVEGTSNPNLYWYRQAAGRGLQLLFYSVGIGQISSEVPQNLSASRPQDRQFILSSKKLLLSDSGFYLCAWSGPGGSNSPLHFGNGTRLTVT.

The chain combines TRBV30 with TRBJ2-7; no firm D call. The CDR3 sequence is 11 residues long. The V gene's germline CDR1 is GTSNPN and CDR2 SVGIG (reference sequence). V was clipped by 3 bases and J by 4 bases, with 7 bases between them. CDR3 residues: CAWRQRYEQYF. The CDR3, as DNA: TGTGCCTGGAGACAGAGATACGAGCAGTACTTC.

The chain couples TRBV7-9 to TRBJ2-1; D perhaps matches TRBD2 (5 bases). Germline CDR1 reads SEHNR; CDR2 reads FQNEAQ (reference sequence). This CDR3 has 15 residues. V shed 6 bases and J shed 2 bases, with 14 bases lying between them. The DNA of the CDR3 is TGTGCCAGCAGGTGGGATCGACTACCCTACAATGAGCAGTTCTTC. Encoded protein: CASRWDRLPYNEQFF.

This chain links TRBV7-8 with TRBJ1-5; no definite D call. CDR1 and CDR2 (germline): SGHVS, FQNEAQ. This CDR3 comprises 14 residues. V lost 2 bases and J lost 2, with 7 bases in between. For the CDR3, the DNA is TGTGCCAGCAGCTTAACCGGGGGCAATCAGCCCCAGCATTTT. The encoded protein is CASSLTGGNQPQHF.

This clone came up a few times. This sequence joins TRBV2 and TRBJ2-7, with D possibly being TRBD2 (6 bases). Germline CDR1 is SNHLY and CDR2 is FYNNEI. Trimming pared 6 bases from V and 2 bases from J, leaving 14 bases between. This CDR3 is built from 14 residues. The CDR3 is CASRVSGAAYEQYF. The CDR3 DNA reads as TGTGCCAGCAGGGTCTCGGGAGCTGCCTACGAGCAGTACTTC.

This chain connects TRBV2 to TRBJ1-1; weak D call: TRBD1 (6 bases). The CDR3 contains 15 residues. Trimming took 4 bases from V and 1 from J, leaving 13 bases between them. Germline V gene lookup returns CDR1 SNHLY and CDR2 FYNNEI. In nucleotides, the CDR3 is TGTGCCAGCAGTGGTCCGCAGGGGACGAACACTGAAGCTTTCTTT. Amino acid sequence: CASSGPQGTNTEAFF.

This chain connects TRBV2 to TRBJ1-6, with TRBD1 identical over 9 bases. This CDR3 is built from 15 residues. CDR1 is SNHLY, CDR2 FYNNEI, per germline. The trim removed 6 bases at V and 6 bases at J, leaving 6 bases unmatched. The CDR3 nucleotides read TGTGCCAGCAGGACCGGGACAGGGCTTAATTCACCCCTCCACTTT. Translating it yields CASRTGTGLNSPLHF.

The chain has TRBV7-2 and TRBJ1-4, with 12 bases that match TRBD1. The CDR3 contains 14 residues. V was clipped by 5 bases and J by 8 bases; unmatched bases: 3. From germline, CDR1 is SGHTA and CDR2 FQGNSA. Here the CDR3 reads CASSRGTGGEKLFF. DNA of the CDR3: TGTGCCAGCAGCCGCGGGACAGGGGGCGAAAAACTGTTTTTT.

The chain combines TRBV6-5 with TRBJ1-6; 7 bases fit TRBD1. There are 16 residues in the CDR3. Germline-derived CDR1 and CDR2 are MNHEY and SVGAGI. The J segment lost 0 bases and the V segment lost 4 bases, leaving 3 bases of the junction unmatched. CDR3 sequence: CASSFRDSSYNSPLHF. The CDR3 nucleotides are TGTGCCAGCAGTTTCCGGGACAGCTCCTATAATTCACCCCTCCACTTT.

The rearrangement links TRBV4-3 to TRBJ2-4; TRBD1 matches at 12 bases. Germline values: CDR1 LGHNA, CDR2 YSLEER. The CDR3 runs to 17 residues. The ends lost 0 bases at V and 7 bases at J; junction bases unmatched: 7. The CDR3 coding sequence is TGCGCCAGCAGCCAAGATTCCGGGACAGGGGGCTGGAACATTCAGTACTTC. Residues: CASSQDSGTGGWNIQYF.

Note on this clone: At one end, the junction sequence differs from germline, possibly due to a read error. The chain has TRBV7-9 and TRBJ2-5; D is undetermined. Germline V gene lookup returns CDR1 SEHNR and CDR2 FQNEAQ (reference sequence). The CDR3 is 15 residues long. CDR3 region: CSSSLGPTIGETQYF. DNA for the CDR3: TGTTCCAGCAGCTTAGGACCGACAATTGGAGAGACCCAGTACTTC. The full variable domain, its missing parts supplied by reference TRBV7-9 and TRBJ2-5, is DTGVSQNPRHKITKRGQNVTFRCDPISEHNRLYWYRQTLGQGPEFLTYFQNEAQLEKSRLLSDRFSAERPKGSFSTLEIQRTEQGDSAMYLCSSSLGPTIGETQYFGPGTRLLVL.

This sequence joins TRBV9 and TRBJ2-2; D is unclear. The CDR3 runs to 16 residues. Germline V gives CDR1 SGDLS, CDR2 YYNGEE. Trimming pared 2 bases from V and 1 base from J, leaving 12 bases between. The CDR3 DNA reads as TGTGCCAGCAGCGTGACTGGCAGTGTGAACACCGGGGAGCTGTTTTTT. Translating it yields CASSVTGSVNTGELFF.

This sequence joins TRBV2 and TRBJ1-2, with D hard to call. Trimming shortened V by 3 bases and J by 7 bases, and 18 bases separated the two germline ends. This CDR3 is built from 15 residues. The germline V gene encodes CDR1 SNHLY and CDR2 FYNNEI. CDR3 protein: CASSDGPYRVGGYTF. CDR3 DNA: TGTGCCAGCAGTGACGGCCCTTACCGGGTTGGTGGCTACACCTTC.

The rearrangement uses TRBV7-6 and TRBJ2-1; 7 bases are a match to TRBD2. Germline values: CDR1 SGHVS, CDR2 FNYEAQ. V was clipped by 3 bases and J by 0 bases; unmatched bases: 2. The CDR3 consists of 15 residues. The CDR3 here is CASSFRTSSYNEQFF. As DNA, the CDR3 is TGTGCCAGCAGCTTCAGGACTAGCTCCTACAATGAGCAGTTCTTC. Looking up the rest from reference TRBV7-6 and TRBJ2-1 gives the full variable domain: GAGVSQSPRYKVTKRGQDVALRCDPISGHVSLYWYRQALGQGPEFLTYFNYEAQQDKSGLPNDRFSAERPEGSISTLTIQRTEQRDSAMYRCASSFRTSSYNEQFFGPGTRLTVL.

This clone was seen a handful of times. This rearrangement joins TRBV4-1 to TRBJ2-1, with D unclear. CDR1 is MGHRA, CDR2 YSYEKL, per germline. The V gene lost 4 bases and the J gene lost 3 bases, with 16 bases spanning the gap. CDR3 length: 16 residues. The CDR3 DNA follows: TGCGCCAGCAGCCCCACGCTTGCGGAGCTCTACAATGAGCAGTTCTTC. Its translation is CASSPTLAELYNEQFF.

The rearrangement links TRBV11-3 to TRBJ1-4, with D uncertain. V shed 3 bases and J shed 7 bases, with 6 bases lying between them. The germline CDR1 and CDR2 sequences are SGHNT and YENEEA. The CDR3 loop spans 12 amino acids. CDR3 loop: CASSLRAEKLFF. The CDR3 coding sequence is TGTGCCAGCAGCTTGAGGGCTGAAAAACTGTTTTTT. The entire variable domain, with the rest obtained from reference TRBV11-3 and TRBJ1-4, is as follows: EAGVVQSPRYKIIEKKQPVAFWCNPISGHNTLYWYLQNLGQGPELLIRYENEEAVDDSQLPKDRFSAERLKGVDSTLKIQPAELGDSAVYLCASSLRAEKLFFGSGTQLSVL.